The sample holds a few counts of the clone carrying this T cell receptor (beta chain). This sample was included in a study of control samples from healthy donors and cancer patients. CDR3 length: 14 amino acids. The ends lost 7 bases at V and 6 bases at J; junction bases unmatched: 9. CDR1 and CDR2 (germline): MNHEY, SVGAGI. Assay: immunoSEQ multiplex PCR; the TCRdb copy retains only in-frame clones and omits some. Among about 190,000 clones listed, about 90% were seen once. The sequence was collected from a man in his thirties or forties in good health. Sequences were obtained from blood. V gene TRBV6-5 combines with J gene TRBJ1-2, with 9 bases matching TRBD1. DNA of the CDR3: TGTGCCAGCAACCGGGACAGGGTTAAAGATGGCTACACCTTC. Its translation is CASNRDRVKDGYTF.